The 16 T cell receptor beta chains below come from one sample, sequenced in a study of T cells in localized non-small cell lung cancer. Assay: immunoSEQ multiplex PCR; the TCRdb copy retains only in-frame clones and omits some. The sample contains about 1,100 clones, roughly a quarter of which appear only once. The input for sequencing was normal lung tissue next to the tumor, taken before any cancer treatment. Source of these receptors: a male donor older than 55 with stage I lung adenocarcinoma.

The V gene is TRBV10-3, the J gene TRBJ2-3; 12 positions agree with TRBD2. The V gene's germline CDR1 is ENHRY and CDR2 SYGVKD. Trimming at V came to 2 bases and at J to 1 base, leaving 13 bases not matched to a gene. The CDR3 has 20 amino acids. The CDR3 region has the DNA TGTGCCATCAGTGAGCCCGCGGGACTAGCGGGCCAGTCGGGCACAGATACGCAGTATTTT. Amino acids: CAISEPAGLAGQSGTDTQYF.

A few counts support this clone. The chain has TRBV13 and TRBJ2-2, with D perhaps matching TRBD2 (6 bases). CDR3 size: 15 residues. Germline CDR1 PRHDT, CDR2 FYEKMQ (reference sequence). Trimming took 1 base from V and 5 from J, leaving 11 bases between them. The CDR3 is CASSLELGGTGELFF. The CDR3, as DNA: TGTGCCAGCAGCTTAGAACTCGGGGGAACCGGGGAGCTGTTTTTT.

In its sample, this clone is medium-sized (0.01 to 0.1%). The J gene is TRBJ1-4, the V gene TRBV6-1; D gene ambiguous. The CDR3 runs to 15 residues. CDR1 is MNHNS and CDR2 is SASEGT in the germline V gene. Trimming removed 1 base at V and 4 bases at J, with 10 bases between. The CDR3 loop reads CASSEGGSFNEKLFF. CDR3 DNA: TGTGCCAGCAGTGAAGGTGGGAGCTTTAATGAAAAACTGTTTTTT.

This clone qualifies as large. The V call is TRBV28, the J call TRBJ2-1; 7 positions agree with TRBD1. The CDR3 has 16 amino acids. Per the germline V gene, CDR1 is MDHEN and CDR2 is SYDVKM. V gave up 3 bases and J gave up 7 bases; unmatched junction bases: 12. CDR3 loop: CASSLPPGSGGNEQFF. The CDR3 region has the DNA TGTGCCAGCAGTTTGCCCCCCGGGTCAGGGGGAAATGAGCAGTTCTTC.

The gene calls are TRBV30 and TRBJ1-1; D is undetermined. CDR1 and CDR2 (germline): GTSNPN, SVGIG (reference sequence). This CDR3 comprises 14 residues. V dropped 3 bases and J dropped 1 base, with 12 bases sitting between them. DNA for the CDR3: TGTGCCTGGAGCCGAGGACGGAGGAACACTGAAGCTTTCTTT. It is translated as CAWSRGRRNTEAFF.

Within the sample, this clone is large. This rearrangement joins TRBV6-8 to TRBJ2-1; tentative D call: TRBD1 (5 bases). The germline V gene encodes CDR1 MNHGY and CDR2 SAAAGT. There are 15 residues in the CDR3. V was trimmed by 6 bases and J by 8 bases, leaving 20 bases between them. CDR3 DNA sequence: TGTGCCAGCAGCCGACCCAGGGAACCCTCGGATGAGCAGTTCTTC. Its protein is CASSRPREPSDEQFF.

The J gene is TRBJ2-7, the V gene TRBV19, with 8 bases that match TRBD1. V shed 6 bases, J shed 5 bases, and the junction held 6 bases outside the gene matches. The germline CDR1 and CDR2 sequences are LNHDA and SQIVND (reference sequence). The CDR3 loop spans 13 amino acids. CDR3 sequence: CASSIDRGDEQYF. The CDR3 coding sequence is TGTGCCAGTAGCATCGACAGGGGCGACGAGCAGTACTTC. Drawing the rest from reference TRBV19 and TRBJ2-7, the complete variable domain is DGGITQSPKYLFRKEGQNVTLSCEQNLNHDAMYWYRQDPGQGLRLIYYSQIVNDFQKGDIAEGYSVSREKKESFPLTVTSAQKNPTAFYLCASSIDRGDEQYFGPGTRLTVT.

This clone was picked up a small number of times. V and J are TRBV9 and TRBJ2-7, with TRBD1 as a possible D gene (6 bases). The germline gives CDR1 SGDLS, CDR2 YYNGEE. The CDR3 totals 13 residues. Deletions cut 3 bases from V and 5 bases from J, with 12 bases between. CDR3 in DNA: TGTGCCAGCAGCGCCACCTGGGGGCACGAGCAGTACTTC. This gives the protein CASSATWGHEQYF.

This chain uses TRBV12-5 with TRBJ1-5; 8 nucleotides match TRBD1. J lost 7 bases, V lost 3 bases, and 14 bases had no gene match. Germline CDR1 reads LGHNT; CDR2 reads FRNRAP. The CDR3 runs 17 residues. The CDR3 protein is CASGFSPDGQGPQPQHF. CDR3 in DNA: TGTGCTAGTGGTTTTTCTCCGGACGGACAGGGCCCCCAGCCCCAGCATTTT.

V and J are TRBV18 and TRBJ2-7, with D perhaps being TRBD1 or TRBD2 (7 bases each). Germline V gives CDR1 KGHSH, CDR2 LQKENI. This CDR3 has 14 amino acids. Trimming cost V 6 bases and J 6 bases, with 18 bases left between them. The CDR3 here is CASSPGGQFAEQYF. For the CDR3, the DNA is TGTGCCAGCTCCCCGGGGGGACAGTTCGCCGAGCAGTACTTC.

The V gene is TRBV2, the J gene TRBJ2-1; TRBD2 matches 13 bases. The CDR3 contains 15 residues. V lost 6 bases, J lost 5 bases, and 4 bases stayed unmatched. Germline CDR1 is SNHLY and CDR2 is FYNNEI. CDR3: CASRAGLAGNNEQFF. The CDR3 DNA sequence: TGTGCCAGCAGAGCGGGACTAGCGGGGAACAATGAGCAGTTCTTC.

This clone was detected a few times. The rearrangement joins TRBV9 to TRBJ2-7, with 7 bases fitting TRBD1. Trimming took 5 bases from V and 7 from J; bases not matched to a gene: 9. This CDR3 region has 13 residues. CDR1 is SGDLS, CDR2 YYNGEE, per germline. The CDR3 region is CASSEQGTGEQYF. CDR3 in DNA: TGTGCCAGCAGTGAACAGGGGACGGGGGAGCAGTACTTC.

This clone was picked up a small number of times. The genes are TRBV11-3 and TRBJ2-1; D ambiguous. Trimming cost V 6 bases and J 3 bases, with 12 bases left between them. Germline CDR1 and CDR2: SGHNT and YENEEA. CDR3 size: 14 residues. The CDR3 nucleotides are TGTGCCAGCAGGCGCGCACAGCGCTACAATGAGCAGTTCTTC. Translated: CASRRAQRYNEQFF.

This clone occurred a few times. The chain links TRBV19 to TRBJ2-1, with 7 bases aligning to TRBD2. V was clipped by 7 bases and J by 3 bases; unmatched bases: 12. This CDR3 has 16 residues. Per the germline V gene, CDR1 is LNHDA and CDR2 is SQIVND (reference sequence). CDR3 residues: CASMGLERGIYNEQFF. The CDR3 DNA reads TGTGCCAGTATGGGGTTGGAGCGGGGAATCTACAATGAGCAGTTCTTC.

This clone was observed a few times. This chain links TRBV19 with TRBJ1-2, with D unclear. CDR1 is LNHDA, CDR2 SQIVND, per germline (reference sequence). The CDR3 loop spans 16 amino acids. V lost 7 bases to trimming and J lost 4 bases, with 22 bases between them. CDR3: CASKKGLTTLSYGYTF. The CDR3 DNA reads as TGTGCCAGTAAAAAGGGTTTAACGACCCTCTCCTATGGCTACACCTTC.

The gene calls are TRBV5-1 and TRBJ2-7, with TRBD2 matching 10 bases. V was pared by 4 bases and J by 5 bases, with 12 bases of the junction left unmatched. The CDR3 is made up of 16 amino acids. The germline CDR1 and CDR2 sequences are SGHRS and YFSETQ. This CDR3 is CASSPGLAGVKHEQYF. As DNA, the CDR3 is TGCGCCAGCAGCCCGGGGCTAGCGGGAGTTAAGCACGAGCAGTACTTC. The full variable domain, in which reference TRBV5-1 and TRBJ2-7 provide the parts outside the CDR3, is KAGVTQTPRYLIKTRGQQVTLSCSPISGHRSVSWYQQTPGQGLQFLFEYFSETQRNKGNFPGRFSGRQFSNSRSEMNVSTLELGDSALYLCASSPGLAGVKHEQYFGPGTRLTVT.